These T cell receptor beta chains were read from a single sample in a study of PD-1 blockade in classical Hodgkin lymphoma. Data came from immunoSEQ multiplex PCR; TCRdb stores just in-frame clones and leaves some out. The data contain about 94,000 clones, 75% to 90% of them seen just once; the ten biggest clones take up around a tenth. This specimen consisted of peripheral blood mononuclear cells (PBMCs), obtained before the second cycle of nivolumab. These receptors were collected from a human donor with classical Hodgkin lymphoma. CDR3s leave out the opening cysteine and the closing phenylalanine or tryptophan.

V	J	CDR3
TRBV10-3	TRBJ2-2	AIAAGGTGELF
TRBV7-6	TRBJ1-4	ASGPKGALNEKLF
TRBV19	TRBJ2-1	ATRDYRSSYNEQF
TRBV7-9	TRBJ2-7	ASSDRLAGHGEQY
TRBV6-1	TRBJ2-5	ASRPDRGGQETQY
TRBV11-2	TRBJ2-7	ASSLDRQY
TRBV27	TRBJ2-7	ASSPDRGPYEQY
TRBV29-1	TRBJ2-7	SVMTSGEPEQY
TRBV11-3	TRBJ2-1	ASSLVSGGHHNEQF
TRBV7-8	TRBJ2-1	ASSDGAGTAGNEQF
TRBV5-5	TRBJ2-3	ASRFGLATTDTQY